A single sample is the source of the 23 T cell receptor beta chains below, sequenced in a study of shared clonotypes between healthy human individuals (dated by TCRdb to 2020 to 2021). The library was produced with the immunoSEQ multiplex PCR assay. In its TCRdb copy, this immuneACCESS table keeps in-frame sequences only and misses some clones. Where compared with another copy, unresolved V genes explain less than half of these, and the others have no known cause. The table for this sample lists roughly 1 million clones; about 74% of them were counted only once. Together, the top ten hold about 1.5% of the sample. Source material: memory CD4+ T cells sorted from blood. The sample's cell subset or site, from its label and the paper: CD45RA-negative fraction. The receptors derive from a man younger than 35 in good health.

This rearrangement joins TRBV6-6 to TRBJ2-2, with a tentative D call TRBD1 (6 bases). CDR3 length: 14 amino acids. V was cut by 1 base and J by 6 bases, with 9 bases left in between. In germline, CDR1 is MNHNY, CDR2 SVGAGI (reference sequence). Here the CDR3 reads CASSYYRDAGELFF. The CDR3 DNA is TGTGCCAGCAGTTACTACAGGGATGCCGGGGAGCTGTTTTTT.

The chain uses TRBV7-8 and TRBJ1-1; D possibly corresponds to TRBD1 (6 bases). Germline V gene data show CDR1 as SGHVS and CDR2 as FQNEAQ. V lost 3 bases and J 1 base, leaving 12 bases between the germline ends. This CDR3 region has 15 residues. The DNA of the CDR3 is TGTGCCAGCAGCTTCCGGACAGTGGGGAACACTGAAGCTTTCTTT. This encodes CASSFRTVGNTEAFF.

This chain uses TRBV29-1 with TRBJ1-6; no clear D. CDR1 SQVTM and CDR2 ANQGSEA come from the germline V gene. This CDR3 contains 13 residues. Trimming left V 5 bases short and J 5 bases short, with 10 bases between. CDR3 amino acids: CSVRQKDNSPLHF. Written as DNA, the CDR3 is TGCAGCGTTCGACAAAAGGATAATTCACCCCTCCACTTT.

This chain joins TRBV4-1 and TRBJ2-5; D is possibly TRBD1 or TRBD2 (5 bases each). CDR1 is MGHRA, CDR2 YSYEKL, per germline. The CDR3 is made up of 16 amino acids. Between the trimmed V and J ends, which lost 3 bases and 1 base, there was a span of 15 bases. In DNA form, the CDR3 reads TGCGCCAGCAGCCAGGATCCGGGACCCCCCCAAGAGACCCAGTACTTC. This translates into CASSQDPGPPQETQYF.

A single count supports this clone. The chain couples TRBV28 to TRBJ2-7; TRBD1 agrees at 8 bases. Germline CDR1 and CDR2: MDHEN and SYDVKM. V gave up 5 bases and J gave up 3 bases; unmatched junction bases: 6. This CDR3 has 14 amino acids. In nucleotides, the CDR3 is TGTGCCAGCAGTGGGGGAGACAGGGGCTACGAGCAGTACTTC. Its translation is CASSGGDRGYEQYF. Variable domain in full (rest from reference TRBV28 and TRBJ2-7): DVKVTQSSRYLVKRTGEKVFLECVQDMDHENMFWYRQDPGLGLRLIYFSYDVKMKEKGDIPEGYSVSREKKERFSLILESASTNQTSMYLCASSGGDRGYEQYFGPGTRLTVT.

V and J are TRBV7-8 and TRBJ2-3, with 12 bases that match TRBD1. Germline values: CDR1 SGHVS, CDR2 FQNEAQ. Trimming cost V 5 bases and J 4 bases; bases outside gene matches: 10. The CDR3 spans 17 residues. The CDR3 coding sequence is TGTGCCAGCAGCATCAACCGGGACAGGGGGCTTGCAGATACGCAGTATTTT. It translates to CASSINRDRGLADTQYF.

The chain combines TRBV19 with TRBJ2-1, with 8 bases lining up with TRBD2. J was trimmed by 2 bases and V by 6 bases; bases with no gene match: 9. Germline CDR1 reads LNHDA; CDR2 reads SQIVND (reference sequence). This CDR3 is 16 amino acids long. CDR3 nucleotide sequence: TGTGCCAGTAGGGGTAAGCGGGAGCGGGCCTACAATGAGCAGTTCTTC. Its protein is CASRGKRERAYNEQFF.

The genes are TRBV6-1 and TRBJ1-1; a possible D gene is TRBD1 (5 bases). Germline-derived CDR1 and CDR2 are MNHNS and SASEGT. This CDR3 comprises 13 residues. V was clipped by 10 bases and J by 2 bases, with 14 bases between them. For the CDR3, the DNA is TGTGCCACCGGGGCCTCCTTTAACACTGAAGCTTTCTTT. Its protein product is CATGASFNTEAFF.

This clone was picked up one time. In the same sample, other DNA sequences code for this CDR3. This sequence joins TRBV5-1 and TRBJ2-1; 9 positions match TRBD2. V trimming: 4 bases; J trimming: 4 bases; junction bases outside the gene matches: 6. The germline gives CDR1 SGHRS, CDR2 YFSETQ. This CDR3 contains 15 residues. The CDR3 sequence is CASSPRAGGYNEQFF. In DNA, the CDR3 is TGCGCCAGCAGCCCCAGAGCGGGGGGTTACAATGAGCAGTTCTTC.

Note on this clone: At the DNA level, this CDR3 is encoded by other sequences in the same sample as well. This sequence joins TRBV10-1 and TRBJ2-3, with TRBD1 identical over 7 bases. V lost 2 bases and J lost 1; bases outside the gene matches: 3. The CDR3 runs 15 residues. Germline loops: CDR1 WNHNN, CDR2 SYGVQD (reference sequence). This chain's CDR3 is CASSERQGGTDTQYF. Written as DNA, the CDR3 is TGCGCCAGCAGTGAGCGACAGGGCGGCACAGATACGCAGTATTTT.

V gene TRBV10-3 combines with J gene TRBJ2-1; TRBD2 agrees at 7 bases. CDR1 is ENHRY and CDR2 is SYGVKD in the germline V gene. The V and J ends lost 6 bases and 5 bases, in that order; junction bases with no gene match: 4. The CDR3 sequence is 13 residues long. CDR3 sequence: CAISPGGDNEQFF. As DNA, the CDR3 is TGTGCCATCAGCCCTGGGGGGGACAATGAGCAGTTCTTC.

The rearrangement uses TRBV30 and TRBJ2-7, with a possible D match to TRBD2 (5 bases). CDR1 and CDR2 (germline): GTSNPN, SVGIG (reference sequence). V was pared by 5 bases and J by 3 bases, with 14 bases between. The CDR3 has 13 amino acids. CDR3 region: CAWGRGLDYEQYF. The CDR3 DNA is TGTGCCTGGGGCCGGGGTTTGGACTACGAGCAGTACTTC.

For the CDR3, the DNA is TGTGCCAGCTCACGGAACGCCCCTGAAGCTTTCTTT. Translating gives CASSRNAPEAFF. V and J are TRBV18 and TRBJ1-1; D uncertain. Deletions cut 4 bases from V and 6 bases from J, with 9 bases between. The CDR3 is 12 residues long. CDR1 is KGHSH and CDR2 is LQKENI in the germline V gene. The variable domain in full, completed from reference TRBV18 and TRBJ1-1, reads NAGVMQNPRHLVRRRGQEARLRCSPMKGHSHVYWYRQLPEEGLKFMVYLQKENIIDESGMPKERFSAEFPKEGPSILRIQQVVRGDSAAYFCASSRNAPEAFFGQGTRLTVV.

The V and J genes are TRBV5-4 and TRBJ2-2; D is perhaps TRBD1 (6 bases). The CDR3 length is 15 residues. Germline CDR1 reads SGHNT; CDR2 reads YYREEE (reference sequence). Deletions cut 5 bases from V and 5 bases from J, with 16 bases between. CDR3 loop: CASSFAAGETGELFF. The CDR3 DNA is TGTGCCAGCAGTTTTGCGGCAGGGGAGACCGGGGAGCTGTTTTTT.

This clone has a handful of counts. The rearrangement uses TRBV6-5 and TRBJ1-1, with D possibly being TRBD1 (6 bases). Germline V gene data show CDR1 as MNHEY and CDR2 as SVGAGI. The CDR3 loop spans 13 amino acids. Trimming took off 6 bases at V and 5 bases at J, with 13 bases between the two ends. The CDR3 reads CASRPGGRTEAFF. In DNA form, the CDR3 reads TGTGCCAGCAGGCCGGGGGGGCGGACTGAAGCTTTCTTT.

The rearrangement uses TRBV27 and TRBJ1-1; D unclear. CDR1 is MNHEY, CDR2 SMNVEV, per germline (reference sequence). This CDR3 has 12 amino acids. Trimming removed 10 bases from V and 0 bases from J, with 9 bases in between. CDR3 in DNA: TGTGCCACCTGGACGGTGAACACTGAAGCTTTCTTT. Residues: CATWTVNTEAFF.

The rearrangement uses TRBV4-2 and TRBJ2-5, with TRBD1 matching over 7 bases. V shed 0 bases, J shed 7 bases, and the junction held 8 bases outside the gene matches. The V gene's germline CDR1 is LGHNA and CDR2 YNFKEQ. The CDR3 is made up of 15 amino acids. CDR3 coding DNA: TGTGCCAGCAGCCAAGATCTCCAACCAGGGGGGACCCAGTACTTC. This gives the protein CASSQDLQPGGTQYF.

This clone was counted only a few times. This may arise from a read error, as a much more abundant clone is one base away. This sequence joins TRBV7-2 and TRBJ1-5; D unresolved. This CDR3 comprises 13 residues. V was pared by 5 bases and J by 0 bases, with 5 bases between. CDR1 and CDR2 (germline): SGHTA, FQGNSA. CDR3 protein: CASSINSNQPQHF. In DNA form, the CDR3 reads TGTGCCAGCAGCATAAATAGCAATCAGCCCCAGCATTTT.

The chain recombines TRBV27 with TRBJ1-3, with unresolved D. The CDR3 totals 13 residues. Looked up from germline, CDR1 is MNHEY and CDR2 is SMNVEV (reference sequence). The V end lost 3 bases, the J end lost 2 bases, and 5 bases lay between the germline ends. The CDR3 sequence: CASSFSAGNTIYF. Written as DNA, the CDR3 is TGTGCCAGCAGTTTCTCCGCTGGAAACACCATATATTTT.

The chain has TRBV21-1 and TRBJ1-3; TRBD1 was called by the table and not checked on the DNA. TRBV21-1 is listed as a pseudogene. This CDR3 spans 16 amino acids. The CDR3 is CASSKSDRTSGNTIYF. Written as DNA, the CDR3 is TGTGCCAGCAGCAAGTCGGACAGGACCTCTGGAAACACCATATATTTT.

The rearrangement links TRBV28 to TRBJ1-5, with D tentatively TRBD1 (5 bases). V lost 1 base, J lost 3 bases, and 10 bases lay in between. Germline V gene data show CDR1 as MDHEN and CDR2 as SYDVKM. This CDR3 spans 15 amino acids. The CDR3 coding sequence is TGTGCCAGCAGTTTATTGCCAGGGAACAATCAGCCCCAGCATTTT. It yields the protein CASSLLPGNNQPQHF.

V and J are TRBV25-1 and TRBJ1-1, with unresolved D. The CDR3 consists of 12 residues. Deletions cut 6 bases from V and 7 bases from J, with 12 bases between. Germline CDR1 reads MGHDK; CDR2 reads SYGVNS. The DNA of the CDR3 is TGTGCCAGCAGAGCAGGCTCCCTTGAAGCTTTCTTT. It yields the protein CASRAGSLEAFF.

The chain couples TRBV18 to TRBJ2-7; possibly TRBD1 for D (5 bases). The germline V and J ends were trimmed by 3 bases and 3 bases, with 15 bases remaining between them. From germline, CDR1 is KGHSH and CDR2 LQKENI. The CDR3 has 15 residues. CDR3: CASSPARATIYEQYF. The CDR3 DNA reads as TGTGCCAGCTCACCGGCCAGGGCCACTATCTACGAGCAGTACTTC.